Shown below are 30 T cell receptor beta chains from a single sample sequenced in a study of response to subunit inactivated influenza vaccine. One entry per CDR3 protein, called by TCRdb with MiXCR from the RT-PCR reads. The sample records 500,000 to 550,000 distinct CDR3 sequences, approximately 22% being singletons. The sample also formed part of further work on T cells expressing NK-cell markers. This second report adds: Beta-chain TCR cDNA was generated via 5'RACE template switching with UMIs.

The sequencing here drew on CD4+ T cells sorted from PBMCs, taken roughly 12 days after vaccination. The source is a man in his fifties who received an inactivated influenza vaccine.

The CDR3 nucleotides are TGCAGTGCTTCGGACGGCTACATTCAGTACTTC. Its translation: CSASDGYIQYF. The gene calls are TRBV20-1 and TRBJ2-4; D ambiguous. The germline gives CDR1 DFQATT, CDR2 SNEGSKA (reference sequence). Trimming took off 5 bases at V and 8 bases at J, with 10 bases between the two ends. CDR3 length: 11 amino acids.

This clonotype has just a few counts. This chain links TRBV24-1 with TRBJ2-1; 7 nucleotides align to TRBD1. The CDR3 totals 16 residues. Germline CDR1 is KGHDR and CDR2 is SFDVKD. J was trimmed by 1 base and V by 3 bases; bases with no gene match: 5. For the CDR3, the DNA is TGTGCCACCAGTGATCCTAGACAGGGTTCCTACAATGAGCAGTTCTTC. It codes for CATSDPRQGSYNEQFF.

This clonotype came up a few times. The chain uses TRBV6-5 and TRBJ2-1; D call uncertain. CDR3 size: 16 residues. The V gene lost 5 bases and the J gene lost 2 bases, with 16 bases spanning the gap. Germline lookup yields CDR1 MNHEY and CDR2 SVGAGI. CDR3: CASSHEHYPPYNEQFF. Here the CDR3 DNA reads TGTGCCAGCAGTCACGAACACTATCCGCCCTACAATGAGCAGTTCTTC.

The chain recombines TRBV7-2 with TRBJ2-1, with TRBD2 matching over 8 bases. The germline gives CDR1 SGHTA, CDR2 FQGNSA. V lost 5 bases to trimming and J lost 10 bases; unmatched junction nucleotides: 7. The CDR3 has 13 amino acids. The CDR3 is CASSPSTSVEQFF. As DNA, the CDR3 is TGTGCCAGCAGCCCGTCGACTAGCGTAGAGCAGTTCTTC.

This clonotype showed up just a few times. The V and J genes are TRBV20-1 and TRBJ2-4, with D possibly TRBD1 on 6 matching bases. V was pared by 6 bases and J by 0 bases, with 18 bases between. Germline V gives CDR1 DFQATT, CDR2 SNEGSKA (reference sequence). The CDR3 runs to 16 residues. The CDR3 region has the DNA TGCAGTGCCGGCCGGGGACACCGGCTAGCCAAAAACATTCAGTACTTC. Its translation is CSAGRGHRLAKNIQYF.

This clonotype was detected a few times. V gene TRBV20-1 combines with J gene TRBJ2-2; D might be TRBD1 (6 bases). The V end was cut by 4 bases, the J end by 1 base, with 13 bases between. The CDR3 runs to 15 residues. Germline V gene sequence: CDR1 DFQATT, CDR2 SNEGSKA (reference sequence). The CDR3 loop is CSAIPGHRNTGELFF. The CDR3 nucleotides are TGCAGTGCTATACCGGGACATCGGAACACCGGGGAGCTGTTTTTT.

This clonotype turned up a few times. The rearrangement uses TRBV12-3 or TRBV12-4 and TRBJ1-1, with D maybe TRBD1 (5 bases). V gave up 6 bases and J gave up 4 bases, with 12 bases separating them. This CDR3 comprises 13 residues. The CDR3 here is CASSPPGTTEAFF. The DNA for the CDR3 is TGTGCCAGCAGCCCCCCCGGGACCACTGAAGCTTTCTTT.

This clonotype was counted between two and nine times. The chain recombines TRBV10-3 with TRBJ1-4; D is unclear. Germline CDR1 ENHRY, CDR2 SYGVKD. The CDR3 consists of 14 residues. Between the trimmed V and J ends, which lost 0 bases and 10 bases, there was a span of 12 bases. This chain's CDR3 is CAISESRPNGKLFF. CDR3 nucleotide sequence: TGTGCCATCAGTGAGTCGAGGCCGAACGGAAAACTGTTTTTT.

This clonotype was detected only a few times. The CDR3 sequence: CAWSGGQVNIQYF. In DNA form, the CDR3 reads TGTGCCTGGAGTGGGGGACAGGTCAACATTCAGTACTTC. The chain employs TRBV30 and TRBJ2-4; the match to TRBD1 covers 8 bases. Germline lookup yields CDR1 GTSNPN and CDR2 SVGIG (reference sequence). Germline trimming cut 1 base from V and 7 bases from J; bases unmatched to any gene: 3. This CDR3 contains 13 residues.

This CDR3 reads CASSLAPGQGIYSNQPQHF. The DNA of the CDR3 is TGTGCCAGCAGCTTGGCGCCGGGACAGGGAATCTATAGCAATCAGCCCCAGCATTTT. The V call is TRBV5-4, the J call TRBJ1-5, with 9 bases that match TRBD1. Germline values: CDR1 SGHNT, CDR2 YYREEE (reference sequence). This CDR3 has 19 amino acids. Trimming took 0 bases from V and 0 from J; bases not matched to a gene: 10.

This clonotype was counted ten times or more. V is TRBV15 and J is TRBJ2-3; D gene uncertain. V lost 5 bases and J lost 1, with 10 bases in between. Germline-derived CDR1 and CDR2 are LNHNV and YYDKDF (reference sequence). The CDR3 has 14 residues. The DNA for the CDR3 is TGTGCCACCAGCCCCAGGTGGGGCACAGATACGCAGTATTTT. It translates to CATSPRWGTDTQYF.

This chain uses TRBV4-3 with TRBJ2-3; either TRBD1 or TRBD2 may supply D (6 bases each). This CDR3 comprises 15 residues. Germline assignment: CDR1 LGHNA and CDR2 YSLEER. V lost 8 bases to trimming and J lost 2 bases, with 17 bases between them. CDR3 loop: CASSTGGGITDTQYF. Here the CDR3 DNA reads TGCGCCAGCTCAACCGGGGGCGGGATCACAGATACGCAGTATTTT.

This clonotype was observed a handful of times. V is TRBV15 and J is TRBJ2-1; possible D gene TRBD2, 5 bases. V was clipped by 1 base and J by 6 bases, with 13 bases between them. The CDR3 is made up of 15 amino acids. CDR1 LNHNV and CDR2 YYDKDF come from the germline V gene (reference sequence). This chain's CDR3 is CATSRGRLLLNEQFF. DNA of the CDR3: TGTGCCACCAGCAGAGGAAGACTACTACTCAATGAGCAGTTCTTC.

The chain joins TRBV5-5 to TRBJ2-3, with TRBD1 identical over 9 bases. The CDR3 runs to 15 residues. Germline CDR1 SGHKS, CDR2 YYEKEE (reference sequence). Trimming removed 2 bases from V and 6 bases from J; junction bases left unmatched: 7. CDR3 amino acids: CASSFSGTGRDTQYF. The CDR3 nucleotides are TGTGCCAGCAGCTTTTCCGGGACAGGGAGGGATACGCAGTATTTT.

In this sample, this clonotype turned up a few times. CDR3 loop: CASSSKTVFGGPQYF. In DNA, the CDR3 is TGTGCCAGCAGTTCGAAGACAGTTTTCGGAGGTCCGCAGTATTTT. This rearrangement joins TRBV28 to TRBJ2-3; tentatively, D is TRBD1 or TRBD2 (5 bases each). With 4 bases removed from V and 10 bases from J, the gap between germline ends came to 21 bases. The CDR3 contains 15 residues. The germline gives CDR1 MDHEN, CDR2 SYDVKM.

This clonotype occurred a few times. The chain carries TRBV9 and TRBJ1-3; 9 nucleotides align to TRBD1. The germline gives CDR1 SGDLS, CDR2 YYNGEE. The V and J ends lost 2 bases and 3 bases, in that order; junction bases with no gene match: 9. CDR3 length equals 17 residues. CDR3 DNA: TGTGCCAGCAGCGTTGGGGACAGGGAAATTAATGGAAACACCATATATTTT. Translation: CASSVGDREINGNTIYF.

This clonotype has just a few counts. The chain is built from TRBV7-8 and TRBJ1-2; D may be TRBD1 (5 bases). Trimming left V 2 bases short and J 4 bases short, with 8 bases between. Germline CDR1 SGHVS, CDR2 FQNEAQ. The CDR3 loop spans 13 amino acids. Here the CDR3 reads CASSLSGTYGYTF. DNA of the CDR3: TGTGCCAGCAGCTTATCAGGGACCTATGGCTACACCTTC.

V is TRBV7-9 and J is TRBJ1-1; D is undetermined. Germline V CDR1 and CDR2: SEHNR, FQNEAQ (reference sequence). The V gene lost 4 bases and the J gene lost 4 bases, with 25 bases spanning the gap. The CDR3 sequence is 18 residues long. The CDR3 DNA sequence: TGTGCCAGCAGCTCCACTCGTAGCCCCAACACGAGGGTCACTGAAGCTTTCTTT. Its protein product is CASSSTRSPNTRVTEAFF.

This clonotype occurred a few times. The V and J genes are TRBV4-2 and TRBJ2-1; TRBD2 matches 10 bases. V gave up 2 bases and J gave up 5 bases; unmatched junction bases: 6. CDR3 length equals 16 residues. Per the germline V gene, CDR1 is LGHNA and CDR2 is YNFKEQ. CDR3 loop: CASSQSGLAANNEQFF. The CDR3 DNA reads as TGTGCCAGCAGCCAATCTGGACTAGCGGCTAACAATGAGCAGTTCTTC.

This clonotype was observed a few times. The V call is TRBV6-2 or TRBV6-3, the J call TRBJ2-1, with D possibly being TRBD2 (5 bases). In germline, CDR1 is MNHEY, CDR2 SVGEGT. This CDR3 spans 14 amino acids. V was cut by 2 bases and J by 8 bases, with 13 bases left in between. This CDR3 reads CASSYVTGLHEQFF. The CDR3 bases are TGTGCCAGCAGTTACGTAACGGGGTTACATGAGCAGTTCTTC.

The rearrangement joins TRBV3-1 to TRBJ2-4; 8 positions agree with TRBD1. The trim removed 5 bases at V and 8 bases at J, leaving 8 bases unmatched. CDR1 and CDR2 (germline): LGHDT, YNNKEL (reference sequence). The CDR3 loop spans 14 amino acids. The chain's CDR3 is CASSNKQGADIQYF. Written as DNA, the CDR3 is TGTGCCAGCAGCAACAAGCAGGGGGCGGACATTCAGTACTTC. The variable domain in full, with the rest retrieved from reference TRBV3-1 and TRBJ2-4, is DTAVSQTPKYLVTQMGNDKSIKCEQNLGHDTMYWYKQDSKKFLKIMFSYNNKELIINETVPNRFSPKSPDKAHLNLHINSLELGDSAVYFCASSNKQGADIQYFGAGTRLSVL.

The sample holds a few counts of this clonotype. The chain carries TRBV12-3 or TRBV12-4 and TRBJ1-2; a weak D match, TRBD1 (5 bases). The V end lost 3 bases, the J end lost 8 bases, and 7 bases lay between the germline ends. The CDR3 spans 11 residues. The CDR3, as DNA: TGTGCCAGCAGTTTGGGGCAGGGCTACACCTTC. Translated: CASSLGQGYTF.

The table lists this clonotype with many counts. The V call is TRBV9, the J call TRBJ2-2, with 8 bases aligning to TRBD1. The ends lost 3 bases at V and 4 bases at J; junction bases unmatched: 5. The CDR3 contains 15 residues. CDR1 is SGDLS and CDR2 is YYNGEE in the germline V gene. The CDR3 nucleotides read TGTGCCAGCAGCGCTGGGGACAGGTTCACCGGGGAGCTGTTTTTT. This sequence encodes CASSAGDRFTGELFF. Full variable domain (outside the CDR3, taken from reference TRBV9 and TRBJ2-2): DSGVTQTPKHLITATGQRVTLRCSPRSGDLSVYWYQQSLDQGLQFLIQYYNGEERAKGNILERFSAQQFPDLHSELNLSSLELGDSALYFCASSAGDRFTGELFFGEGSRLTVL.

This sequence joins TRBV5-1 and TRBJ2-5, with D possibly being TRBD1 (6 bases). This CDR3 contains 13 residues. Germline CDR1 reads SGHRS; CDR2 reads YFSETQ. The V end lost 3 bases, the J end lost 5 bases, and 11 bases lay between the germline ends. The CDR3: CASSSRQAETQYF. The CDR3, as DNA: TGCGCCAGCAGCTCAAGACAGGCGGAGACCCAGTACTTC.

The gene calls are TRBV20-1 and TRBJ2-7; TRBD2 might be the D (5 bases). This CDR3 region has 12 residues. Trimming left V 7 bases short and J 4 bases short, with 14 bases between. Germline values: CDR1 DFQATT, CDR2 SNEGSKA (reference sequence). The CDR3, as DNA: TGCAGTGGAATTCCAACGGGGTACGAGCAGTACTTC. Translation gives CSGIPTGYEQYF.

The chain couples TRBV7-2 to TRBJ1-2; a weak D match, TRBD1 (5 bases). Deletions cut 5 bases from V and 0 bases from J, with 10 bases between. The germline V gene encodes CDR1 SGHTA and CDR2 FQGNSA. This CDR3 is 14 amino acids long. This CDR3 reads CASSPDTSNYGYTF. CDR3 DNA: TGTGCCAGCAGCCCGGACACATCTAACTATGGCTACACCTTC. Full variable domain (rest looked up from reference TRBV7-2 and TRBJ1-2): GAGVSQSPSNKVTEKGKDVELRCDPISGHTALYWYRQSLGQGLEFLIYFQGNSAPDKSGLPSDRFSAERTGGSVSTLTIQRTQQEDSAVYLCASSPDTSNYGYTFGSGTRLTVV.

The rearrangement uses TRBV2 and TRBJ2-1; 8 nucleotides align to TRBD2. Germline V gives CDR1 SNHLY, CDR2 FYNNEI. The junction had 12 bases not matched to a gene; V was cut back by 4 bases and J by 10 bases. CDR3 length equals 15 residues. The CDR3 DNA reads as TGTGCCAGCAGTGTGGGTTCGGGAGGGAGCAACGAGCAGTTCTTC. Translated, it gives CASSVGSGGSNEQFF.

V usage is TRBV7-2 and J usage is TRBJ1-6; D is unclear. The CDR3 extends over 13 amino acids. The V gene lost 0 bases and the J gene lost 8 bases, with 5 bases spanning the gap. Germline loops: CDR1 SGHTA, CDR2 FQGNSA. CDR3 amino acids: CASSLARYSPLHF. CDR3 sequence (DNA): TGTGCCAGCAGCTTAGCGCGGTATTCACCCCTCCACTTT.

The chain couples TRBV12-3 or TRBV12-4 to TRBJ1-5; D possibly corresponds to TRBD1 (6 bases). This CDR3 comprises 16 residues. Trimming shortened V by 5 bases and J by 5 bases, and 19 bases separated the two germline ends. The CDR3: CASSPNVRGPDQPQHF. The CDR3 nucleotides read TGTGCCAGCAGTCCCAATGTCAGGGGTCCCGATCAGCCCCAGCATTTT.

V usage is TRBV5-1 and J usage is TRBJ1-2; no clear D. V gave up 4 bases and J gave up 8 bases, with 15 bases separating them. CDR1 is SGHRS and CDR2 is YFSETQ in the germline V gene. The CDR3 loop spans 13 amino acids. CDR3 in amino acids: CASSVEGVGGYTF. Here the CDR3 DNA reads TGCGCCAGCAGCGTCGAGGGCGTAGGGGGCTACACCTTC.